This TCR beta chain stems from a study of T cells in localized non-small cell lung cancer. Regarding the study as a whole: Uninvolved adjacent lung had higher T cell clonality than tumor and all other tissues. Higher T cell density in the blood was associated with longer overall survival, whereas higher adjacent-lung clonality associated with shorter survival. Across samples, adjacent lung featured a median around 60 of the top 100 tumor clones. Sequencing was restricted to one tumor region; therefore, heterogeneity remains possible.

Generated by immunoSEQ multiplex PCR, the TCRdb table keeps only in-frame clones and is missing some. In the table there are about 41,000 clones, 86% of which are singletons. Points on this clone: The antigen is undetermined.

This CDR3 region has 16 residues. Germline values: CDR1 SEHNR, CDR2 FQNEAQ (reference sequence). The V and J ends lost 4 bases and 1 base respectively, with 14 bases between them. The clonotype comes from a woman aged 18-49 years with stage III lung adenocarcinoma. The specimen was peripheral blood, collected before any cancer treatment. The chain has TRBV7-9 and TRBJ2-4; D may correspond to TRBD1 or TRBD2 (5 bases each). The CDR3, as DNA: TGTGCCAGCAGCTACGAGGGGTGGGAGGCCAAAAACATTCAGTACTTC. Translating gives CASSYEGWEAKNIQYF.